The 18 T cell receptor beta chains below were found in one sample sequenced in a study of CD8+ T cells in alopecia areata. TCR sequencing used cDNA made by reverse transcription of extracted RNA. Sequenced by immunoSEQ multiplex PCR; TCRdb stores in-frame clones only, minus some. The table includes some 150,000 clones, 40% to 65% detected once. Sequencing used CD8+ T cells sorted from blood, obtained at week 0. These receptors were collected from a human donor with alopecia areata.

The CDR3 region has the DNA TGTGCTAGTGGTTACGGGGATGGCTACACCTTC. Amino acids: CASGYGDGYTF. The V call is TRBV12-5, the J call TRBJ1-2; no reliable D call. The V end lost 4 bases, the J end lost 6 bases, and 6 bases lay between the germline ends. This CDR3 comprises 11 residues. The V gene's germline CDR1 is LGHNT and CDR2 FRNRAP.

This clone was observed a single time. The rearrangement links TRBV6-5 to TRBJ2-3, with 10 positions matching TRBD1. The CDR3 has 14 residues. Trimming took 6 bases from V and 3 from J; bases not matched to a gene: 3. Germline CDR1 and CDR2: MNHEY and SVGAGI. The CDR3 DNA follows: TGTGCCAGCAGACGGGACAGGGGTACAGATACGCAGTATTTT. Its protein product is CASRRDRGTDTQYF.

This chain uses TRBV30 with TRBJ1-1; TRBD1 might be the D (5 bases). This CDR3 spans 13 amino acids. The germline V and J ends were trimmed by 4 bases and 5 bases, with 14 bases remaining between them. Germline CDR1 reads GTSNPN; CDR2 reads SVGIG (reference sequence). DNA for the CDR3: TGTGCCTGGACCCCAGGGCGGAGGACTGAAGCTTTCTTT. This encodes CAWTPGRRTEAFF.

This sequence joins TRBV18 and TRBJ2-7; the D is unclear. This CDR3 contains 13 residues. V shed 3 bases and J shed 0 bases, with 6 bases lying between them. Germline values: CDR1 KGHSH, CDR2 LQKENI. The CDR3 sequence is CASSPQDSYEQYF. For the CDR3, the DNA is TGTGCCAGCTCACCCCAGGACTCCTACGAGCAGTACTTC.

J is TRBJ2-3 and V is TRBV12-5; D gene ambiguous. CDR1 is LGHNT, CDR2 FRNRAP, per germline. The V end lost 7 bases, the J end lost 2 bases, and 13 bases lay between the germline ends. This CDR3 has 14 residues. The CDR3 DNA is TGTGCTAGTGCCTCCCGCGCTGCCACAGATACGCAGTATTTT. This sequence encodes CASASRAATDTQYF.

The gene calls are TRBV2 and TRBJ2-1, with 15 bases identical to TRBD2. CDR1 and CDR2 (germline): SNHLY, FYNNEI. V was clipped by 6 bases and J by 10 bases; unmatched bases: 7. This CDR3 comprises 15 residues. The CDR3 is CASRPGTSGGSEQFF. The CDR3 coding sequence is TGTGCCAGCAGACCCGGGACTAGCGGGGGGTCCGAGCAGTTCTTC.

In its sample, this clone was seen a few times. The chain uses TRBV10-3 and TRBJ2-3; a possible D gene is TRBD1 (5 bases). The CDR3 is made up of 14 amino acids. V was clipped by 3 bases and J by 3 bases, with 10 bases between them. CDR1 ENHRY and CDR2 SYGVKD come from the germline V gene. The CDR3 bases are TGTGCCATCAGTGAAGGGGCCGGGACAGATACGCAGTATTTT. This sequence encodes CAISEGAGTDTQYF.

This sequence joins TRBV5-6 and TRBJ1-1; no definite D call. Trimming cost V 1 base and J 2 bases, with 0 bases left between them. Per the germline V gene, CDR1 is SGHDT and CDR2 is YYEEEE. CDR3 size: 11 residues. CDR3 in amino acids: CASSLNTEAFF. CDR3 DNA: TGTGCCAGCAGCTTGAACACTGAAGCTTTCTTT.

A note on this clone: Because it lacks the conserved phenylalanine or tryptophan at the end, this CDR3 is likely a read error. The limits of the CDR3 on the DNA are not certain, so only TCRdb's listed CDR3 is given. The V and J genes are TRBV5-1 and TRBJ1-4. Germline V lookup: CDR1 SGHRS, CDR2 YFSETQ. Ends included, the CDR3 has 11 residues. CDR3 region: CASFRCGDRTS.

This clone came up once. The chain is built from TRBV5-4 and TRBJ1-2; no firm D call. The CDR3 has 13 amino acids. Trimming took off 0 bases at V and 6 bases at J, with 9 bases between the two ends. The V gene's germline CDR1 is SGHNT and CDR2 YYREEE (reference sequence). This CDR3 is CASSLENMDGYTF. The CDR3 bases are TGTGCCAGCAGCTTGGAGAATATGGATGGCTACACCTTC.

The J gene is TRBJ1-1, the V gene TRBV5-6; 7 nucleotides align to TRBD1. This CDR3 has 15 amino acids. The germline V gene encodes CDR1 SGHDT and CDR2 YYEEEE. The V gene end was trimmed by 7 bases and the J gene end by 1 base; junction bases not matched to a gene: 10. Here the CDR3 DNA reads TGTGCCAGCCTCGACAGGGACAGCGGGAACACTGAAGCTTTCTTT. Translated, it gives CASLDRDSGNTEAFF.

This clone was detected only a few times. V gene TRBV6-6 combines with J gene TRBJ2-7; D not resolved. Looked up from germline, CDR1 is MNHNY and CDR2 is SVGAGI (reference sequence). V was trimmed by 6 bases and J by 1 base, leaving 16 bases between them. This CDR3 spans 15 amino acids. CDR3 sequence reads: CASRREVDTSYEQYF. The DNA of the CDR3 is TGTGCCAGCAGACGCGAGGTTGACACATCCTACGAGCAGTACTTC.

This clone was observed a handful of times. The chain links TRBV29-1 to TRBJ1-2; D not resolved. The CDR3 totals 9 residues. The germline CDR1 and CDR2 sequences are SQVTM and ANQGSEA. Trimming pared 3 bases from V and 4 bases from J, leaving 0 bases between. The CDR3 DNA is TGCAGCGTTGACTATGGCTACACCTTC. Translation: CSVDYGYTF.

This sequence joins TRBV30 and TRBJ2-2; perhaps TRBD2 as D (5 bases). The V end lost 4 bases, the J end lost 6 bases, and 15 bases lay between the germline ends. The germline V gene has CDR1 GTSNPN and CDR2 SVGIG (reference sequence). This CDR3 is 14 amino acids long. Written as DNA, the CDR3 is TGTGCCTGGACCCCTCGGGGATACGCCGGGGAGCTGTTTTTT. This gives the protein CAWTPRGYAGELFF.

The rearrangement uses TRBV14 and TRBJ2-1; no reliable D call. Trimming shortened V by 5 bases and J by 6 bases, and 8 bases separated the two germline ends. The CDR3 spans 12 residues. Per the germline V gene, CDR1 is SGHDN and CDR2 is FVKESK. The CDR3 DNA reads TGTGCCAGCAGCTCATACTCCAATGAGCAGTTCTTC. As protein: CASSSYSNEQFF.

This clone showed up just a few times. The chain uses TRBV29-1 and TRBJ2-5; maybe TRBD1 (6 bases). The CDR3 is 13 amino acids. Germline CDR1 is SQVTM and CDR2 is ANQGSEA. The V and J ends lost 3 bases and 4 bases respectively, with 12 bases between them. CDR3 region: CSVDGQIGETQYF. The DNA for the CDR3 is TGCAGCGTTGACGGACAGATCGGAGAGACCCAGTACTTC.

This clone has only a few counts. The gene calls are TRBV9 and TRBJ2-7; TRBD1 aligns across 9 bases. CDR1 SGDLS and CDR2 YYNGEE come from the germline V gene. Losses at the gene ends were 5 bases for V and 2 bases for J; bases not matched to a gene: 8. The CDR3 consists of 15 residues. The CDR3 sequence is CASSLRDRDTYEQYF. CDR3 DNA sequence: TGTGCCAGCAGTCTACGGGACAGGGACACCTACGAGCAGTACTTC.

The chain has TRBV30 and TRBJ2-7; D uncertain. CDR1 and CDR2 (germline): GTSNPN, SVGIG (reference sequence). V shed 3 bases and J shed 0 bases, with 15 bases lying between them. The CDR3 totals 15 residues. The CDR3 DNA reads TGTGCCTGGAGAGCAAAGCCATCTAGCTCCTACGAGCAGTACTTC. This encodes CAWRAKPSSSYEQYF.